These 5 T cell receptor beta chains were all obtained from the same sample, sequenced in a study of identical twins. TCRdb called the 5' RACE reads again in MiXCR, with one record for every CDR3 protein. This table holds some 660,000 distinct CDR3 sequences, over 8.5% found once. This sample was shared with a second study, whose subject was yellow fever vaccine responses in identical twins.

The sample taken for sequencing was PBMCs. All receptors derive from a woman younger than 35 in good health.

This clonotype was observed at least ten times. V usage is TRBV9 and J usage is TRBJ2-7; D gene ambiguous. The V and J ends lost 5 bases and 3 bases respectively, with 12 bases between them. The CDR3 runs to 13 residues. Per the germline V gene, CDR1 is SGDLS and CDR2 is YYNGEE. This CDR3 is CASSNGENYEQYF. CDR3 DNA: TGTGCCAGCAGTAATGGAGAGAACTACGAGCAGTACTTC.

In this sample, this clonotype turned up many times. CDR3 in amino acids: CSVEDPGTSGTYEQYF. The CDR3 DNA follows: TGCAGCGTTGAAGATCCCGGGACTAGCGGTACCTACGAGCAGTACTTC. The V call is TRBV29-1, the J call TRBJ2-7, with TRBD2 identical over 11 bases. Germline V gives CDR1 SQVTM, CDR2 ANQGSEA. V was pared by 0 bases and J by 2 bases, with 6 bases of the junction left unmatched. This CDR3 spans 16 amino acids.

This clonotype was detected many times. V gene TRBV21-1 combines with J gene TRBJ1-5; TRBD1, the table's D call, was not compared with the DNA. TRBV21-1 is given as a pseudogene. The CDR3 is made up of 12 amino acids. The CDR3 DNA reads TGTGCCAGGGACAGGGGGACTCAGCCCCAGCATTTT. It is translated as CARDRGTQPQHF.

This clonotype has more than one count but fewer than ten. Written as DNA, the CDR3 is TGTGCCAGCAGCCAAGAAGCCCCAGCGGGGGATCCCACAGATACGCAGTATTTT. It yields the protein CASSQEAPAGDPTDTQYF. The rearrangement joins TRBV4-2 to TRBJ2-3; 8 nucleotides align to TRBD2. Trimming took 0 bases from V and 2 from J; bases not matched to a gene: 10. The CDR3 is 18 residues long. Germline V CDR1 and CDR2: LGHNA, YNFKEQ.

The sample holds a few counts of this clonotype. This chain connects TRBV2 to TRBJ1-1; possible D gene TRBD1, 5 bases. This CDR3 has 14 amino acids. Trimming took 8 bases from V and 4 from J, leaving 17 bases between them. Germline values: CDR1 SNHLY, CDR2 FYNNEI. The CDR3 nucleotides read TGTGCCAGCGGGACCTCAGGGTTGATCACTGAAGCTTTCTTT. It yields the protein CASGTSGLITEAFF.